These T cell receptor beta chains were read from a single sample in a study of regulatory T cells in long-lasting Graves disease. TCRdb used MiXCR to reprocess the multiplex PCR reads, holding one entry per CDR3 protein. Of a few hundred thousand distinct CDR3 sequences detected, approximately 15% appear once; the ten largest clones hold about 10%. This sample was also put to use in a study of T cells in Graves' hyperthyroidism and ophthalmopathy.

This specimen consisted of peripheral blood mononuclear cells (PBMCs), obtained at new diagnosis, from a patient treated with antithyroid drugs. Every receptor here comes from a man aged 30 to 39 with Graves disease. The CDR3 runs from the conserved cysteine through the conserved F or W. A D gene is named only where the DNA matches it firmly. Expanded clones are given a class, and other clones once, few, many or no size at all.

CDR3: CASSLIVRARAGYEQYF
DNA: TGTGCCAGCAGTTTAATCGTAAGAGCCCGAGCGGGCTACGAGCAGTACTTC
size: many
V: TRBV28
J: TRBJ2-7
D: NA

CDR3: CASTPAGFNEQYF
DNA: TGCGCCAGCACCCCGGCTGGGTTCAACGAGCAGTACTTC
size: many
V: TRBV5-1
J: TRBJ2-7
D: NA

CDR3: CASSVGGSRYNEQFF
DNA: TGTGCCAGCAGTGTCGGCGGGTCCCGGTACAATGAGCAGTTCTTC
size: few
V: TRBV6-1
J: TRBJ2-1
D: NA

CDR3: CASSFDRGRSEAFF
DNA: TGTGCCAGCAGCTTTGACAGGGGGCGAAGTGAAGCTTTCTTT
size: NA
V: TRBV3-1
J: TRBJ1-1
D: TRBD1

CDR3: CASSSGGPDTQYF
DNA: TGTGCCAGCTCCTCGGGAGGGCCAGATACGCAGTATTTT
size: many
V: TRBV6-1
J: TRBJ2-3
D: TRBD2

CDR3: CASSLDWGPGNTIYF
DNA: TGTGCCAGCAGCTTGGATTGGGGGCCAGGAAACACCATATATTTT
size: NA
V: TRBV5-8
J: TRBJ1-3
D: NA

CDR3: CASSLAGGLTSTDTQYF
DNA: TGTGCCAGCAGCTTAGCCGGAGGGCTTACTAGCACAGATACGCAGTATTTT
size: many
V: TRBV7-3
J: TRBJ2-3
D: NA

CDR3: CASTEVTGELFF
DNA: TGTGCCAGTACGGAGGTCACCGGGGAGCTGTTTTTT
size: NA
V: TRBV11-2
J: TRBJ2-2
D: NA

CDR3: CASSPTTGTGNSPLHF
DNA: TGTGCCAGCAGCCCAACAACCGGGACAGGCAATTCACCCCTCCACTTT
size: few
V: TRBV7-2
J: TRBJ1-6
D: TRBD1

CDR3: CSVGTARIRTDTQYF
DNA: TGCAGCGTCGGGACAGCCAGGATTCGCACAGATACGCAGTATTTT
size: many
V: TRBV29-1
J: TRBJ2-3
D: TRBD1

CDR3: CASSPSGLPSPYEQYF
DNA: TGTGCCAGCAGCCCATCGGGACTCCCAAGTCCCTACGAGCAGTACTTC
size: many
V: TRBV5-6
J: TRBJ2-7
D: NA

CDR3: CASSENLLGEQYF
DNA: TGCGCCAGCAGTGAAAACCTCCTGGGGGAGCAGTACTTC
size: NA
V: TRBV10-1
J: TRBJ2-7
D: NA

CDR3: CASSQVSGLKTLHF
DNA: TGTGCCAGCAGCCAAGTATCAGGGCTTAAGACCCTCCACTTT
size: NA
V: TRBV3-1
J: TRBJ1-6
D: NA

CDR3: CASSWGRGDQPQHF
DNA: TGTGCCAGCAGTTGGGGAAGGGGAGATCAGCCCCAGCATTTT
size: many
V: TRBV12-3/TRBV12-4
J: TRBJ1-5
D: NA

CDR3: CSAKAGVREQYF
DNA: TGCAGTGCTAAAGCGGGAGTGAGAGAGCAGTACTTC
size: NA
V: TRBV20-1
J: TRBJ2-7
D: TRBD2

CDR3: CASSQGGQKMYF
DNA: TGTGCCAGCAGCCAAGGGGGGCAGAAAATGTACTTC
size: many
V: TRBV11-2
J: TRBJ2-7
D: NA

CDR3: CSVVRTSGLNGEQYF
DNA: TGCAGCGTTGTTCGGACTAGCGGTCTAAACGGGGAGCAGTACTTC
size: many
V: TRBV29-1
J: TRBJ2-7
D: TRBD2